A selection of T cell receptor beta chains follows, all from one sample in a study of post-analysis software for immune sequencing data. TCRdb passed the PCR reads through MiXCR, listing each CDR3 protein once. Among hundreds of thousands of distinct CDR3 sequences listed, about 50% were seen once. The sequenced material came from blood. These receptors were collected from a girl aged 10 to 17 with multiple sclerosis. Each CDR3 is given with its conserved first and last residue. A D gene is named only where the DNA matches it firmly. The listing skips clone size in some rows; elsewhere it reads once, few, many or a size class.

>TRBJ2-7|TRBV7-2|few|TRBD2
TGTGCCAGCTCCGGGGCTAGCGGGGACTACGAGCAGTACTTC
CASSGASGDYEQYF
>TRBJ2-7|TRBV7-2|NA|TRBD1
TGTGCCAGCAGCTTAGACGTGGGACAGGGGAGCTCCGAGCAGTACTTC
CASSLDVGQGSSEQYF
>TRBJ2-4|TRBV24-1|NA|TRBD2
TGTGCCACCAGTGATGCCGCTAGCGGGAGCCCGCAGTACTTC
CATSDAASGSPQYF
>TRBJ1-2|TRBV6-5|NA|NA
TGTGCCAGCAGCCCCTCGGTAATTTTTCGTGGCTACACCTTC
CASSPSVIFRGYTF
>TRBJ1-2|TRBV20-1|NA|NA
TGCAGTGCCATCTCGACCAACAGGGATGGCTACACCTTC
CSAISTNRDGYTF
>TRBJ2-5|TRBV7-9|few|TRBD1
TGTGCCAGCAGCCGGCGGGGGGACAGGGGAAAACAAGAGACCCAGTACTTC
CASSRRGDRGKQETQYF
>TRBJ2-7|TRBV6-6|NA|NA
TGTGCCAGCAGTCGTATAGCGGAATACTCCTACGAGCAGTACTTC
CASSRIAEYSYEQYF
>TRBJ1-2|TRBV4-1|NA|NA
TGCGCCAGCAGCCAAGATATGGACGTCCCCCTCTATGGCTACACCTTC
CASSQDMDVPLYGYTF
>TRBJ2-1|TRBV12-3/TRBV12-4|NA|TRBD2
TGTGCCAGCGTCAGTAGCGGGCCTTACAATGAGCAGTTCTTC
CASVSSGPYNEQFF
>TRBJ2-7|TRBV5-1|few|NA
TGCGCCAGCAGCTCGGGCCTAGCGATCTACGAGCAGTACTTC
CASSSGLAIYEQYF
>TRBJ1-2|TRBV12-3/TRBV12-4|NA|NA
TGTGCCAGCAGTTTAAGGGATCAGCTTGGCTACACCTTC
CASSLRDQLGYTF
>TRBJ2-3|TRBV27|few|NA
TGTGCCAGCAGTTTATCTTATTGGGGGCGCACAGATACGCAGTATTTT
CASSLSYWGRTDTQYF
>TRBJ2-4|TRBV20-1|NA|TRBD1
TGCAGTGCTAGAGATCCGGTGCAGGGGGCAAAGGTCTTTGAGCAGTACTTC
CSARDPVQGAKVFEQYF
>TRBJ1-1|TRBV7-4|once|NA
TGTGCCAGCAGCCCTAGGGGGATTTTGAACACTGAAGCTTTCTTT
CASSPRGILNTEAFF
>TRBJ2-3|TRBV5-1|medium-sized|NA
TGCGCCAGCAGCTTGGGGGGATACAACACAGATACGCAGTATTTT
CASSLGGYNTDTQYF
>TRBJ2-1|TRBV20-1|NA|NA
TGCAGTGCTACGAAGGGAGCAGGGAAGAATAATGAGCAGTTCTTC
CSATKGAGKNNEQFF
>TRBJ2-1|TRBV20-1|few|TRBD2
TGCAGTGCTAGACCCCGGACTAGCGGGAGAACCGCCTACAATGAGCAGTTCTTC
CSARPRTSGRTAYNEQFF
>TRBJ2-7|TRBV12-3/TRBV12-4|NA|TRBD2
TGTGCCAGCAGTCAACTAGCGGGAGTAGGCGAGCAGTACTTC
CASSQLAGVGEQYF
>TRBJ2-4|TRBV6-5|NA|NA
TGTGCCAGCAGTTTGTGGGCGACAGGGCGGGAGCAGTACTTC
CASSLWATGREQYF
>TRBJ2-7|TRBV20-1|once|NA
TGCAGTGCTATTAGACAATCCGGGATCTACGAGCAGTACTTC
CSAIRQSGIYEQYF
>TRBJ2-3|TRBV5-1|NA|NA
TGCGCCAGCAGCTTGCCCGGGGTTCGCCGCACAGATACGCAGTATTTT
CASSLPGVRRTDTQYF
>TRBJ2-7|TRBV7-9|once|TRBD1
TGTGCCAGCAGGTCCCGGGACAGATTCTACGAGCAGTACTTC
CASRSRDRFYEQYF
>TRBJ2-4|TRBV5-1|few|NA
TGCGCCAGCAGCTTGGAAGGGGCAGGGAACATTCAGTACTTC
CASSLEGAGNIQYF
>TRBJ2-5|TRBV24-1|NA|NA
TGTGCCACCAGTGATTTTTTAGAAGAAAAAGAGACCCAGTACTTC
CATSDFLEEKETQYF
>TRBJ1-1|TRBV7-9|NA|TRBD1
TGTGCCGGCAGCTTATCGTCAGGGGGTATGAACACTGAAGCTTTCTTT
CAGSLSSGGMNTEAFF
>TRBJ2-7|TRBV12-3/TRBV12-4|NA|NA
TGTGCCAGCAGTTTATCAAACAGGGAGGACGAGCAGTACTTC
CASSLSNREDEQYF
>TRBJ2-5|TRBV29-1|NA|TRBD2
TGCAGCGTCGGACTAGCGGCAGAGACCCAGTACTTC
CSVGLAAETQYF
>TRBJ2-1|TRBV20-1|few|NA
TGCAGTGCTAGAGATGGTTGGAGCTCCTACAATGAGCAGTTCTTC
CSARDGWSSYNEQFF
>TRBJ2-5|TRBV14|once|NA
TGTGCCAGCAGCCAAGTCAGGACCCAGTACTTC
CASSQVRTQYF
>TRBJ2-7|TRBV29-1|NA|TRBD1
TGCAGCGTGGTGGACAGGCACCACTCCTACGAGCAGTACTTC
CSVVDRHHSYEQYF
>TRBJ2-7|TRBV27|NA|NA
TGTGCCAGCAGGTCCCTGGGGGAGCAGTACTTC
CASRSLGEQYF
>TRBJ2-1|TRBV11-2|NA|NA
TGTGCCAGCAGCTCAAGGCGACAGGTCATTGGAGATGGGCAGTTCTTC
CASSSRRQVIGDGQFF
>TRBJ2-3|TRBV12-3/TRBV12-4|once|NA
TGTGCCAGCAGCCGGCTTCTCATGTTATCTAGCACAGATACGCAGTATTTT
CASSRLLMLSSTDTQYF
>TRBJ2-1|TRBV15|NA|NA
TGTGCCACCAGCAGAGATCGGCCCAATGAGCAGTTCTTC
CATSRDRPNEQFF
>TRBJ2-7|TRBV10-1|many|TRBD2
TGCGCCAGCACAAACGGACTAGCGGGAGACGAGCAGTACTTC
CASTNGLAGDEQYF
>TRBJ2-7|TRBV7-9|once|TRBD1
TGTGCCAGCAGCTTGTCATGGGACAGACCCTACGAGCAGTACTTC
CASSLSWDRPYEQYF